This TCR beta chain was retrieved from a study of cytomegalovirus exposure and HLA in healthy donors. Study observations and caveats: Most sequenced TCRs were rare (though some public TCRs occurred in many donors). Cytomegalovirus status, reportedly, was diagnosed with high specificity and sensitivity by the classifier.

The PCR ran on 60 Vbeta and 13 Jbeta primers. In the original workflow: Among the unique TCR beta chains that a later analysis counted, some 73 million in all, about 11 million were shared. TCRdb keeps only in-frame clones here, not all; method: immunoSEQ multiplex PCR. D and trimming come from the DNA, and the V and J calls and clone size come from that table. The table has over 150,000 clones, 68% seen once. In the case of this clone: No antigen is known for it. Additional DNA sequences in this sample encode the identical CDR3.

Germline V gives CDR1 SGHDT, CDR2 YYEEEE. The CDR3 extends over 15 amino acids. The trim removed 4 bases at V and 10 bases at J, leaving 10 bases unmatched. This clonotype was obtained from a man in his fifties or sixties in good health and CMV-seronegative. This chain uses TRBV5-6 with TRBJ1-6; 8 bases agree with TRBD1. Sequenced sample: PBMCs. CDR3 nucleotide sequence: TGTGCCAGCAGCGCAGGACAGGGTTGGGAATCACCCCTCCACTTT. Translated, it gives CASSAGQGWESPLHF.